This TCR beta chain is drawn from a study of Graves' ophthalmopathy and Graves' hyperthyroidism. The germline gives CDR1 KGHSH, CDR2 LQKENI. This CDR3 has 17 residues. Amplifying from RNA transcripts, the study obtained TCR beta CDR3 regions. Scientists carried out first-round RT-PCR using HTBI primers and then a second-round multiplex PCR. MiXCR, run by TCRdb on the multiplex PCR reads, gives a single entry per CDR3 protein. The sample records about 370,000 distinct CDR3 sequences, about 16% being singletons. Concerning this clonotype: A read error may produce the germline difference seen at one junction end.

The receptor comes from a woman between 18 and 29 years old with Graves' ophthalmopathy. Sample: peripheral blood. The chain recombines TRBV18 with TRBJ2-7; 10 bases line up with TRBD2. CDR3 region: CASPPPGAGGQTYEQYF. The CDR3 DNA reads TGTGCCAGCCCACCACCGGGAGCGGGAGGGCAGACCTACGAGCAGTACTTC. The full variable domain, completed using reference TRBV18 and TRBJ2-7, is NAGVMQNPRHLVRRRGQEARLRCSPMKGHSHVYWYRQLPEEGLKFMVYLQKENIIDESGMPKERFSAEFPKEGPSILRIQQVVRGDSAAYFCASPPPGAGGQTYEQYFGPGTRLTVT.